Detailed here is one T cell receptor beta chain. Its matching antigen is unknown. The source of the sample is a study of T-cell reconstitution after alpha-beta-depleted transplantation in children. Study-wide results and limits: One year post-transplant, T-cell counts and diversity were largely derived from T cells produced anew. Alpha-beta T cells present about two months after transplant were reported to originate from several hundred expanded graft clones.

The authors prepared the TCRbeta library with unique molecular identifiers. TCRdb fed the PCR reads into MiXCR, producing one record per CDR3 protein. The repertoire has some 440,000 distinct CDR3 sequences, about 16% of them found once; the top ten carry approximately 28%. Trimming shortened V by 2 bases and J by 2 bases, and 7 bases separated the two germline ends. The CDR3 has 13 residues. The starting material was PBMCs, mostly from graft donor cells, obtained 360 days after TCRalphabeta/CD19-depleted stem cell transplant. The gene calls are TRBV12-3 or TRBV12-4 and TRBJ2-7, with D uncertain. The origin of this receptor is a boy under two years old who had a stem cell transplant for Wiskott-Aldrich syndrome, so the T cells may come from the graft donor. The chain's CDR3 is CASSLSSPYEQYF. In nucleotides, the CDR3 is TGTGCCAGCAGTTTATCTTCCCCCTACGAGCAGTACTTC.